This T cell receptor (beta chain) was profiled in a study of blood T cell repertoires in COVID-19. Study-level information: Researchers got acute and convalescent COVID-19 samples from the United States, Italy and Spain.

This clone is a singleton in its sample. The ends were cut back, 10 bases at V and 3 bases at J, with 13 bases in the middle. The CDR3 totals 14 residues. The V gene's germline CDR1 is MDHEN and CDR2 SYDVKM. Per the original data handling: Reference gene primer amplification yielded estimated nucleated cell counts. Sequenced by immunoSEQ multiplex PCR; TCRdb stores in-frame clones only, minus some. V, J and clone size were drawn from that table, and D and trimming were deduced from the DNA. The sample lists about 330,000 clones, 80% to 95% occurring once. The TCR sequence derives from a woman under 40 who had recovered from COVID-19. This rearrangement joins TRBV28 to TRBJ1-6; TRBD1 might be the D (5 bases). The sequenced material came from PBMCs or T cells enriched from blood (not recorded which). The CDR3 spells CATGVINYNSPLHF. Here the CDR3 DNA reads TGTGCCACGGGGGTGATAAACTATAATTCACCCCTCCACTTT. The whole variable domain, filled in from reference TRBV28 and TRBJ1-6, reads DVKVTQSSRYLVKRTGEKVFLECVQDMDHENMFWYRQDPGLGLRLIYFSYDVKMKEKGDIPEGYSVSREKKERFSLILESASTNQTSMYLCATGVINYNSPLHFGNGTRLTVT.